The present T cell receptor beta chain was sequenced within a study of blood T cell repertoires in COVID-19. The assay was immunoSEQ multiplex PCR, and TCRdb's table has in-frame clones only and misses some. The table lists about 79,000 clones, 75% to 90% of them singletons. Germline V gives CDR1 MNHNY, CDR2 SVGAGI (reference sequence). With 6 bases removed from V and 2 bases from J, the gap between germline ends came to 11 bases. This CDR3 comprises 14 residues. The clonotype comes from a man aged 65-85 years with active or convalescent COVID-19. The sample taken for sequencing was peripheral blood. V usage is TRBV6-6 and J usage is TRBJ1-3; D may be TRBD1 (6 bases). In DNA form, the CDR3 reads TGTGCCAGCAGAACCACAGGGACTGGAAACACCATATATTTT. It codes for CASRTTGTGNTIYF.